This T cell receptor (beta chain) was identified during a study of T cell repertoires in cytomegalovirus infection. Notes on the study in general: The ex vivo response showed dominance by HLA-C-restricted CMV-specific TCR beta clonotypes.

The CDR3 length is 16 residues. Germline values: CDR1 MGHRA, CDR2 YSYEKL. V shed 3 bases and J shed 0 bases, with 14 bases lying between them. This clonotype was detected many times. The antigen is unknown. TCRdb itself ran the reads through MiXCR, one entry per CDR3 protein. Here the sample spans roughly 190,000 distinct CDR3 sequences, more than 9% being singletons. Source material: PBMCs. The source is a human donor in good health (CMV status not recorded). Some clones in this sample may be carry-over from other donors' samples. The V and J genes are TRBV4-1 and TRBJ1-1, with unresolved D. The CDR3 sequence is CASSHLDGLMNTEAFF. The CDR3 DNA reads TGCGCCAGCAGCCATCTCGACGGGCTAATGAACACTGAAGCTTTCTTT.